Listed here are 15 T cell receptor beta chains from one sample, sequenced in a study of T cell clonality in common variable immunodeficiency (dated by TCRdb to 2014 to 2015). Broader findings and caveats from the paper: CVID TCRbeta sequences reportedly showed fewer deletions and N-nucleotide insertions and lacked highly modified clones with 13 or more V deletions.

These receptors' antigens are unknown. Libraries were prepared through the immunoSEQ multiplex PCR assay. Held by TCRdb, this immuneACCESS table contains in-frame sequences only and omits some clones. Under half of the omission traces to an unresolved V gene where checked; the cause of the rest is unknown. Across this sample, 30,000 to 40,000 clones were tabulated and none appeared just once. 6.7% of the sample belongs to the ten largest clones. Material for sequencing was peripheral blood mononuclear cells. These receptors all come from a human donor with common variable immunodeficiency.

As for this clone: The read comes to an end 3 residues before the CDR3 does, leaving the germline J gene to fill in the end. The chain uses TRBV20-1 and TRBJ2-7, with 11 bases fitting TRBD2. J lost 2 bases, V lost 1 base, and 7 bases had no gene match. CDR3 length equals 16 residues. In germline, CDR1 is DFQATT, CDR2 SNEGSKA (reference sequence). Incomplete CDR3 DNA: TGCAGTGCTAGAGCCCCCGGGACTAGCGGAGCCTACGAG. Translated, it gives CSARAPGTSGAYE. The full-length CDR3 reads as CSARAPGTSGAYEQYF.

This clone was detected ten times or more. The CDR3 extends 3 residues past the end of the read, so its final part is completed from the germline J gene. The genes are TRBV20-1 and TRBJ2-3; 8 nucleotides match TRBD1. The CDR3 contains 15 residues. V shed 5 bases, J shed 1 base, and the junction held 8 bases outside the gene matches. The germline V gene encodes CDR1 DFQATT and CDR2 SNEGSKA (reference sequence). The CDR3 bases that were read are TGCAGTGCTGGAAGTCCGGGACAGGGCACAGATACG. Its protein is CSAGSPGQGTDT. The complete CDR3 reads CSAGSPGQGTDTQYF.

This clone was picked up a small number of times. The CDR3 end is not reached by the read, which stops 3 residues before it; the germline J gene fills it in. The chain has TRBV7-2 and TRBJ2-5; weak D call: TRBD2 (5 bases). Trimming pared 5 bases from V and 2 bases from J, leaving 12 bases between. The CDR3 is 14 amino acids. CDR1 is SGHTA and CDR2 is FQGNSA in the germline V gene. The CDR3 bases that were read are TGTGCCAGCAGCCCCTCTAGCAGACAAGAGACC. Translating gives CASSPSSRQET. The entire CDR3 sequence reads CASSPSSRQETQYF.

This clone has ten or more counts. The CDR3 is cut off 3 residues early in the read; its end comes from the germline J gene. The chain links TRBV7-3 to TRBJ1-1; D not resolved. The CDR3 sequence is 13 residues long. In germline, CDR1 is SGHTA, CDR2 FQGTGA. V was clipped by 4 bases and J by 3 bases, with 9 bases between them. CDR3 DNA (partial): TGTGCCAGCAGCTATACACGGGACACTGAA. Translating gives CASSYTRDTE. In full, the CDR3 is CASSYTRDTEAFF.

This clone was detected only a few times. The read ends 3 residues before the CDR3 terminus; that terminus is restored from the germline J gene. The chain couples TRBV20-1 to TRBJ2-5, with 7 positions matching TRBD1. The CDR3 consists of 11 residues. The V segment lost 6 bases and the J segment 7 bases; nucleotides outside the gene matches: 5. Germline assignment: CDR1 DFQATT and CDR2 SNEGSKA (reference sequence). The CDR3 sequence is CSARPGGTQYF. The sequenced CDR3 bases are TGCAGTGCCAGGCCAGGGGGGACC.

This clone was observed many times. The DNA ends 3 residues before the CDR3 does, and the rest of the CDR3 is filled in from the germline J gene. The rearrangement links TRBV20-1 to TRBJ2-5, with 10 bases matching TRBD2. Germline V gene data show CDR1 as DFQATT and CDR2 as SNEGSKA (reference sequence). V dropped 0 bases and J dropped 5; count of bases not matched to a gene: 6. The CDR3 covers 15 residues. CDR3 protein: CSARELGAGGETQYF. The part of the CDR3 DNA that was read is TGCAGTGCTAGAGAGCTCGGAGCGGGAGGGGAGACC.

The table lists this clone with many counts. CDR3 DNA (partial): TGTGCCAGTCGCGAAAGCTCCTACAATGAG. Encoded protein: CASRESSYNE. In full, the CDR3 is CASRESSYNEQFF. The chain combines TRBV19 with TRBJ2-1; D gene uncertain. The read comes to an end 3 residues before the CDR3 does, leaving the germline J gene to fill in the end. V was trimmed by 8 bases and J by 0 bases, leaving 8 bases between them. Germline CDR1 is LNHDA and CDR2 is SQIVND (reference sequence). The CDR3 totals 13 residues.

This clone occurred a few times. The CDR3 end falls 3 residues outside the read, so it is completed with the germline J gene. J is TRBJ2-7 and V is TRBV7-8; 7 nucleotides align to TRBD1. V lost 5 bases and J lost 2; bases outside the gene matches: 3. The CDR3 has 13 amino acids. Looked up from germline, CDR1 is SGHVS and CDR2 is FQNEAQ. The sequenced CDR3 bases are TGTGCCAGCAGCCGACAGGGTACCTACGAG. Translating it yields CASSRQGTYE. The full CDR3 protein reads CASSRQGTYEQYF.

Regarding this clone: The read gets to within 3 residues of the CDR3 end, and the germline J gene fills in the rest. The chain joins TRBV5-1 to TRBJ2-5, with D hard to call. Trimming removed 5 bases from V and 3 bases from J, with 11 bases in between. The CDR3 has 13 amino acids. CDR1 and CDR2 from the germline V gene are SGHRS and YFSETQ. The CDR3 sequence is CASRASSKETQYF. The part of the CDR3 DNA that was read is TGCGCCAGCAGAGCCTCAAGTAAAGAGACC.

Comment on this clone: Coverage ceases 3 residues before the CDR3 finishes, and the germline J gene fills in the end. V and J are TRBV7-3 and TRBJ2-6; 8 nucleotides line up with TRBD1. The CDR3 has 16 residues. Germline V CDR1 and CDR2: SGHTA, FQGTGA. The trim removed 4 bases at V and 4 bases at J, leaving 6 bases unmatched. The CDR3 region is CASSSRQGSGANVLTF. The CDR3 bases that were read are TGTGCCAGCAGCTCCCGACAGGGGTCAGGGGCCAACGTC.

This clone was picked up a small number of times. The read terminates 3 residues ahead of where the CDR3 ends, so the germline J gene completes it. The same CDR3 arises from other DNA sequences in this sample as well. This sequence joins TRBV30 and TRBJ2-1; the D call may be TRBD1 or TRBD2 (5 bases each). Germline V lookup: CDR1 GTSNPN, CDR2 SVGIG (reference sequence). Trimming stripped 0 bases from V and 9 bases from J, with 9 bases between. The CDR3 loop spans 12 amino acids. CDR3 DNA, as far as it was read: TGTGCCTGGAGTGTGAGGGGAGCTGAG. This codes for CAWSVRGAE. In full, the CDR3 reads CAWSVRGAEQFF.

Worth noting for this clone: The read ends 3 residues shy of where the CDR3 ends; the end is completed using the germline J gene. The V and J genes are TRBV7-3 and TRBJ1-2; a weak D match, TRBD1 (5 bases). The CDR3 contains 14 residues. V gave up 2 bases and J gave up 6 bases, with 13 bases separating them. Germline loops: CDR1 SGHTA, CDR2 FQGTGA. CDR3 in amino acids: CASSLGRVRDGYTF. CDR3 DNA (partial): TGTGCCAGCAGCTTAGGCAGGGTTCGAGATGGC.

This clone appeared many times. The CDR3 is cut off 3 residues early in the read; its end comes from the germline J gene. The V call is TRBV7-2, the J call TRBJ1-2, with 8 bases identical to TRBD1. This CDR3 comprises 14 residues. Germline-derived CDR1 and CDR2 are SGHTA and FQGNSA. J lost 4 bases, V lost 3 bases, and 4 bases had no gene match. The part of the CDR3 DNA that was read is TGTGCCAGCAGCTTGGACAGGGTTGTCTATGGC. Amino acid sequence: CASSLDRVVYG. The CDR3 as a whole reads CASSLDRVVYGYTF.

This clone was seen ten or more times. The read ends 3 residues early relative to the CDR3; the germline J gene fills the gap. This chain joins TRBV7-7 and TRBJ2-3; 7 bases agree with TRBD2. The germline CDR1 and CDR2 sequences are SSHAT and FNYEAQ (reference sequence). The CDR3 covers 14 residues. The ends lost 5 bases at V and 6 bases at J; junction bases unmatched: 8. The CDR3 here is CASSQIAGPDTQYF. Partial CDR3 DNA: TGTGCCAGCAGCCAGATAGCGGGCCCGGATACG. Using reference TRBV7-7 and TRBJ2-3 for the parts outside the CDR3, the full variable domain is GAGVSQSPRYKVTKRGQDVTLRCDPISSHATLYWYQQALGQGPEFLTYFNYEAQPDKSGLPSDRFSAERPEGSISTLTIQRTEQRDSAMYRCASSQIAGPDTQYFGPGTRLTVL.

This clone showed up many times. The CDR3 is cut off 3 residues early in the read; its end comes from the germline J gene. The chain links TRBV4-1 to TRBJ2-4; 8 bases map to TRBD1. The CDR3 has 15 amino acids. The germline V gene has CDR1 MGHRA and CDR2 YSYEKL. Germline trimming cut 6 bases from V and 9 bases from J; bases unmatched to any gene: 13. This CDR3 is CASSDRTGRWGIQYF. The sequenced CDR3 bases are TGCGCCAGCAGTGACCGGACAGGGAGGTGGGGCATT.